This passage covers 11 T cell receptor beta chains from one sample sequenced in a study of response to subunit inactivated influenza vaccine. TCRdb analysed the RT-PCR reads with MiXCR anew, one entry per CDR3 protein. The sample lists 450,000 to 500,000 distinct CDR3 sequences, approximately 9.9% seen once, with about 12% in the top ten. The sample here was PBMCs from blood, taken 45 days after vaccination. These receptors were taken from a man aged 45-65 years who received an inactivated influenza vaccine.

The chain carries TRBV24-1 and TRBJ1-2; 12 nucleotides align to TRBD1. The CDR3 consists of 14 residues. Germline values: CDR1 KGHDR, CDR2 SFDVKD. The trim removed 4 bases at V and 7 bases at J, leaving 3 bases unmatched. CDR3 sequence reads: CATSEGTGGPGYTF. The DNA of the CDR3 is TGTGCCACCAGTGAAGGGACAGGGGGCCCTGGCTACACCTTC.

This clonotype was detected a few times. The chain carries TRBV4-1 and TRBJ2-2; TRBD1 matches 8 bases. CDR1 is MGHRA, CDR2 YSYEKL, per germline. This CDR3 is 16 amino acids long. The J segment lost 6 bases and the V segment lost 4 bases, leaving 10 bases of the junction unmatched. The CDR3 here is CASSLPGQGFSGELFF. The CDR3 region has the DNA TGCGCCAGCAGCCTGCCTGGACAGGGATTTTCCGGGGAGCTGTTTTTT.

V usage is TRBV10-3 and J usage is TRBJ1-6, with D unresolved. Trimming took 11 bases from V and 5 from J, leaving 16 bases between them. The CDR3 has 14 residues. Looked up from germline, CDR1 is ENHRY and CDR2 is SYGVKD. The CDR3 reads CACRVGGNNSPLHF. Here the CDR3 DNA reads TGTGCCTGCCGGGTCGGCGGCAATAATTCACCCCTCCACTTT.

This clonotype was detected a few times. The rearrangement links TRBV18 to TRBJ2-5; TRBD1 aligns across 7 bases. Germline assignment: CDR1 KGHSH and CDR2 LQKENI. The CDR3 runs 17 residues. Trimming at V came to 3 bases and at J to 2 bases, leaving 12 bases not matched to a gene. The chain's CDR3 is CASSPFTGAFPQETQYF. CDR3 coding DNA: TGTGCCAGCTCACCCTTTACAGGGGCGTTCCCTCAAGAGACCCAGTACTTC.

The rearrangement links TRBV28 to TRBJ2-7; D possibly corresponds to TRBD2 (6 bases). V was shortened by 6 bases and J by 6 bases, with 15 bases between the two germline ends. Per the germline V gene, CDR1 is MDHEN and CDR2 is SYDVKM. CDR3 length: 13 amino acids. The CDR3 bases are TGTGCCAGCAGACCCGTACTGGGGGGCGAGCAGTACTTC. It yields the protein CASRPVLGGEQYF.

The sample holds many counts of this clonotype. The chain joins TRBV4-3 to TRBJ2-1; TRBD2 matches 8 bases. The CDR3 has 15 amino acids. Looked up from germline, CDR1 is LGHNA and CDR2 is YSLEER. The trim removed 0 bases at V and 7 bases at J, leaving 5 bases unmatched. The CDR3 DNA follows: TGCGCCAGCAGCCAAGATCCGGGAGGGGCTAATGAGCAGTTCTTC. This codes for CASSQDPGGANEQFF.

A note on this clonotype: This may arise from a read error, as a much more abundant clone is one base away. CDR3 DNA: TGCGCCAGCAGAGGAGGGGACCACGGGAAGTTCTTC. Amino acids: CASRGGDHGKFF. The V and J genes are TRBV5-1 and TRBJ2-1, with TRBD2 as a possible D gene (6 bases). The germline CDR1 and CDR2 sequences are SGHRS and YFSETQ. The CDR3 sequence is 12 residues long. V was trimmed by 5 bases and J by 14 bases, leaving 17 bases between them.

The sample holds many counts of this clonotype. The chain joins TRBV20-1 to TRBJ2-7, with 8 bases aligning to TRBD1. Per the germline V gene, CDR1 is DFQATT and CDR2 is SNEGSKA (reference sequence). The CDR3 has 17 residues. V shed 2 bases and J 0 bases; nucleotides not matched to a gene: 12. The CDR3 DNA is TGCAGTGCTAGATCGCCGCAACAGGGGGTTCTCTCCTACGAGCAGTACTTC. Protein product: CSARSPQQGVLSYEQYF.

Only a few counts were recorded for this clonotype. This chain connects TRBV6-2 or TRBV6-3 to TRBJ1-2; possible D gene TRBD1, 6 bases. Trimming pared 7 bases from V and 10 bases from J, leaving 22 bases between. The CDR3 has 14 amino acids. Germline assignment: CDR1 MNHEY and CDR2 SVGEGT. CDR3 nucleotides: TGTGCCAGCACCACAGGGCCTAAGGAGCGCCTCTACACCTTC. Translating gives CASTTGPKERLYTF.

This clonotype was counted ten times or more. V is TRBV6-1 and J is TRBJ2-4, with 16 positions matching TRBD2. Unmatched junction bases numbered 7, after V lost 6 bases and J lost 5 bases. This CDR3 comprises 17 residues. Germline CDR1 MNHNS, CDR2 SASEGT. The CDR3 region is CASSSGTSGGAQNIQYF. The CDR3 nucleotides are TGTGCCAGCAGCTCCGGGACTAGCGGGGGGGCCCAAAACATTCAGTACTTC.

This clonotype has ten or more counts. The rearrangement links TRBV12-3 or TRBV12-4 to TRBJ2-2; 9 bases are a match to TRBD1. The CDR3 length is 15 residues. V trimming: 5 bases; J trimming: 5 bases; junction bases outside the gene matches: 6. Written as DNA, the CDR3 is TGTGCCAGCAGTCCGGGACAGGGTTGGACCGGGGAGCTGTTTTTT. Protein sequence: CASSPGQGWTGELFF.